Shown below are 19 T cell receptor beta chains from a single sample sequenced in a study of T cell responses to AZD1222 COVID-19 vaccine. The data were produced by immunoSEQ multiplex PCR, yet TCRdb's version contains in-frame clones alone and is incomplete. The top ten clones hold roughly 1.1% of a sample with roughly 120,000 clones, around 86% of them seen once. Sequenced material: peripheral blood, taken on day 0 of AZD1222 vaccination. All receptors derive from an adult in good health.

The V call is TRBV19, the J call TRBJ1-1, with D unclear. The CDR3 consists of 12 residues. Germline loops: CDR1 LNHDA, CDR2 SQIVND (reference sequence). Between the trimmed V and J ends, which lost 8 bases and 2 bases, there was a span of 9 bases. The CDR3 coding sequence is TGTGCCAGTTGGACGCTCAACACTGAAGCTTTCTTT. As protein: CASWTLNTEAFF.

V and J are TRBV7-8 and TRBJ1-1, with 9 bases aligning to TRBD1. V shed 2 bases, J shed 1 base, and the junction held 5 bases outside the gene matches. Germline CDR1 and CDR2: SGHVS and FQNEAQ. The CDR3 spans 16 residues. CDR3 protein: CASSLPLGQGNTEAFF. CDR3 in DNA: TGTGCCAGCAGCTTACCCTTGGGACAGGGGAACACTGAAGCTTTCTTT.

This rearrangement joins TRBV5-1 to TRBJ2-2; tentatively, D is TRBD1 (5 bases). The V gene's germline CDR1 is SGHRS and CDR2 YFSETQ. The CDR3 runs to 15 residues. V lost 2 bases and J 0 bases, leaving 8 bases between the germline ends. The CDR3 region has the DNA TGCGCCAGCAGCTTACAGGCGACGAACACCGGGGAGCTGTTTTTT. Translating it yields CASSLQATNTGELFF.

The rearrangement links TRBV9 to TRBJ1-1, with a weak D call TRBD1 (6 bases). This CDR3 comprises 15 residues. Germline loops: CDR1 SGDLS, CDR2 YYNGEE. Trimming removed 0 bases at V and 3 bases at J, with 12 bases between. The CDR3 protein is CASSVVGGEDTEAFF. CDR3 nucleotides: TGTGCCAGCAGCGTAGTCGGGGGCGAGGACACTGAAGCTTTCTTT.

This sequence joins TRBV27 and TRBJ2-7; TRBD2 aligns across 9 bases. The CDR3 consists of 14 residues. CDR1 is MNHEY, CDR2 SMNVEV, per germline (reference sequence). J lost 6 bases, V lost 5 bases, and 8 bases had no gene match. Written as DNA, the CDR3 is TGTGCCAGCAGTCCCCGCGGGGGGGCGGGCGAGCAGTACTTC. Translating gives CASSPRGGAGEQYF.

The rearrangement links TRBV15 to TRBJ2-7; D might be TRBD2 (6 bases). This CDR3 has 16 amino acids. The V gene lost 2 bases and the J gene lost 6 bases, with 20 bases spanning the gap. Germline-derived CDR1 and CDR2 are LNHNV and YYDKDF (reference sequence). CDR3 in DNA: TGTGCCACCAGCAGATCGCCCAAAGACCGGAGGGGCGAGCAGTACTTC. This encodes CATSRSPKDRRGEQYF.

This chain links TRBV10-2 with TRBJ1-6, with TRBD1 matching over 8 bases. The CDR3 extends over 14 amino acids. The J segment lost 9 bases and the V segment lost 10 bases, leaving 11 bases of the junction unmatched. Germline CDR1 is WSHSY and CDR2 is SAAADI. The CDR3 nucleotides read TGCGCCACCTCCCGGACAGGGAGAGGTTCACCCCTCCACTTT. As protein: CATSRTGRGSPLHF.

V is TRBV6-5 and J is TRBJ2-7; D may be TRBD2 (6 bases). V dropped 6 bases and J dropped 4 bases, with 16 bases sitting between them. This CDR3 spans 14 amino acids. Germline-derived CDR1 and CDR2 are MNHEY and SVGAGI. CDR3 sequence reads: CASRTPGGTYEQYF. CDR3 nucleotides: TGTGCCAGCAGGACCCCCGGGGGTACGTACGAGCAGTACTTC.

In this sample, this clone turned up once. The rearrangement joins TRBV4-1 to TRBJ2-1, with 8 positions matching TRBD2. Trimming at V came to 3 bases and at J to 6 bases, leaving 13 bases not matched to a gene. This CDR3 contains 17 residues. Per the germline V gene, CDR1 is MGHRA and CDR2 is YSYEKL. This CDR3 reads CASSQVLLRGAANEQFF. The CDR3 DNA is TGCGCCAGCAGCCAGGTCCTCCTGCGGGGGGCGGCCAATGAGCAGTTCTTC.

The chain uses TRBV12-5 and TRBJ2-1; TRBD2 matches at 12 bases. The CDR3 is 13 amino acids. From germline, CDR1 is LGHNT and CDR2 FRNRAP. Germline trimming cut 9 bases from V and 5 bases from J; bases unmatched to any gene: 2. CDR3 nucleotide sequence: TGTGCTAGCAGGACTAGCGGGGACAATGAGCAGTTCTTC. Amino acid sequence: CASRTSGDNEQFF. Looking up the rest from reference TRBV12-5 and TRBJ2-1 gives the full variable domain: DARVTQTPRHKVTEMGQEVTMRCQPILGHNTVFWYRQTMMQGLELLAYFRNRAPLDDSGMPKDRFSAEMPDATLATLKIQPSEPRDSAVYFCASRTSGDNEQFFGPGTRLTVL.

This chain uses TRBV16 with TRBJ1-2; D unclear. V gave up 0 bases and J gave up 8 bases, with 10 bases separating them. The CDR3 is 13 residues long. Germline V gene data show CDR1 as KGHSY and CDR2 as FQNENV. This CDR3 reads CASSQSVLGGYTF. DNA of the CDR3: TGTGCCAGCAGCCAATCGGTCCTCGGAGGCTACACCTTC.

V and J are TRBV10-3 and TRBJ2-7; TRBD1 might be the D (6 bases). The V end was cut by 6 bases, the J end by 0 bases, with 12 bases between. The CDR3 runs 14 residues. CDR1 and CDR2 (germline): ENHRY, SYGVKD. CDR3 in DNA: TGTGCCATCAGCACCCGACAGGCCTCCTACGAGCAGTACTTC. Its protein is CAISTRQASYEQYF.

The V gene is TRBV5-4, the J gene TRBJ2-1; D gene ambiguous. There are 18 residues in the CDR3. The ends were cut back, 0 bases at V and 4 bases at J, with 20 bases in the middle. The germline V gene has CDR1 SGHNT and CDR2 YYREEE (reference sequence). The CDR3 bases are TGTGCCAGCAGCTTGGGACATACCGGGCTCGGATATTACAATGAGCAGTTCTTC. Translation gives CASSLGHTGLGYYNEQFF.

V is TRBV19 and J is TRBJ1-2; D unclear. The V end lost 6 bases, the J end lost 7 bases, and 15 bases lay between the germline ends. This CDR3 has 13 residues. Germline CDR1 is LNHDA and CDR2 is SQIVND (reference sequence). CDR3 coding DNA: TGTGCCAGTAGGGTTGGCAGCCCCGGTGGCTACACCTTC. As protein: CASRVGSPGGYTF.

A single count supports this clone. The rearrangement uses TRBV7-2 and TRBJ2-5; tentatively, D is TRBD2 (5 bases). V was cut by 2 bases and J by 5 bases, with 9 bases left in between. Looked up from germline, CDR1 is SGHTA and CDR2 is FQGNSA. The CDR3 contains 13 residues. The CDR3: CASSLWELETQYF. DNA of the CDR3: TGTGCCAGCAGCTTATGGGAGTTGGAGACCCAGTACTTC.

V usage is TRBV19 and J usage is TRBJ1-2, with a possible D match to TRBD1 (5 bases). V lost 3 bases and J lost 4, with 18 bases in between. The CDR3 spans 16 residues. Germline values: CDR1 LNHDA, CDR2 SQIVND (reference sequence). DNA for the CDR3: TGTGCCAGTAGTATTTCTGGGGGTACTTCGATCTATGGCTACACCTTC. Residues: CASSISGGTSIYGYTF. The entire variable domain, with the rest obtained from reference TRBV19 and TRBJ1-2, is as follows: DGGITQSPKYLFRKEGQNVTLSCEQNLNHDAMYWYRQDPGQGLRLIYYSQIVNDFQKGDIAEGYSVSREKKESFPLTVTSAQKNPTAFYLCASSISGGTSIYGYTFGSGTRLTVV.

The V gene is TRBV7-9, the J gene TRBJ1-2; 9 bases are a match to TRBD1. Germline V gives CDR1 SEHNR, CDR2 FQNEAQ (reference sequence). V was clipped by 4 bases and J by 4 bases; unmatched bases: 4. This CDR3 is 14 amino acids long. CDR3 nucleotide sequence: TGTGCCAGCAGCTACACAGGGGGCGGCTATGGCTACACCTTC. Its protein product is CASSYTGGGYGYTF.

V usage is TRBV10-3 and J usage is TRBJ2-5, with D maybe TRBD2 (6 bases). The germline V and J ends were trimmed by 0 bases and 4 bases, with 9 bases remaining between them. The CDR3 covers 14 residues. CDR1 is ENHRY and CDR2 is SYGVKD in the germline V gene. This chain's CDR3 is CAISESRLGETQYF. CDR3 nucleotides: TGTGCCATCAGTGAGTCCCGACTAGGAGAGACCCAGTACTTC.

This chain uses TRBV19 with TRBJ1-5; 7 bases fit TRBD1. This CDR3 spans 15 amino acids. Trimming cost V 4 bases and J 2 bases; bases outside gene matches: 5. The germline V gene encodes CDR1 LNHDA and CDR2 SQIVND (reference sequence). This chain's CDR3 is CASSRTGRGNQPQHF. CDR3 coding DNA: TGTGCCAGTAGTAGGACAGGTCGAGGCAATCAGCCCCAGCATTTT.